This TCR beta chain originates from a study of persistence of HIV-infected CD4 T cells. Points from the study as a whole: Proviral oligoclonality tracked with TCR oligoclonality within the same sorted cells.

This was the immunoSEQ version 4 assay in survey mode. Clones were read by immunoSEQ multiplex PCR, and TCRdb kept only the in-frame ones, dropping some. In the table there are more than 25,000 clones, over 65% of which are singletons. About this clone: No antigen is known for it.

V dropped 4 bases and J dropped 5 bases, with 15 bases sitting between them. Germline loops: CDR1 SGDLS, CDR2 YYNGEE. The CDR3 has 14 residues. Lysates of CMV-infected fibroblasts at around 9.9 ug/mL stimulated these cells. Memory cells lacking CD40L and CD69 with high CD45RO were sorted. The source is an adult woman with HIV who was CMV-seropositive. The material sequenced was CD4+ T cells sorted from PBMCs after approximately 20-hour stimulation, taken from a patient who received antiretroviral therapy. The rearrangement joins TRBV9 to TRBJ1-2; D possibly corresponds to TRBD1 (5 bases). This CDR3 reads CASSTPGGVYGYTF. The CDR3 DNA follows: TGTGCCAGCAGCACCCCTGGGGGGGTGTATGGCTACACCTTC.